The rows below give T cell receptor beta chains drawn from one sample of a study of CD8+ T cells in alopecia areata. The table came from immunoSEQ multiplex PCR; TCRdb's copy has only in-frame clones and leaves some out. The sample carries some 200,000 clones, more than 45% recorded once. The specimen was CD4+ T cells sorted from blood, collected at week 4, from a patient treated with tofacitinib. The source of these receptors is a human donor with alopecia areata. The CDR3 runs from the conserved cysteine through the conserved F or W. The D gene is left open where the match is weak. Part of the rows lack a size; the others show once, few, many or a class for expanded clones.

d_gene	v_gene	abundance	j_gene	CDR3nt	CDR3aa
TRBD1	TRBV6-5	.	TRBJ1-1	TGTGCCAGCAGTGGACTAATGCCGGGACAGGCTGAAGCTTTCTTT	CASSGLMPGQAEAFF
TRBD2	TRBV5-6	few	TRBJ2-1	TGTGCCAGCAGCTCCGTTTTAGGGACTACCGAGCTTTGGGGTGAGCAGTTCTTC	CASSSVLGTTELWGEQFF
TRBD2	TRBV27	.	TRBJ2-4	TGTGCCAGCAGTCTACAGTGGCGGGGGGGAGGAAACATTCAGTACTTC	CASSLQWRGGGNIQYF
TRBD1	TRBV5-1	few	TRBJ2-3	TGCGCCAGCAGCTTGGGGGCGACAGGGGGCACAGATACGCAGTATTTT	CASSLGATGGTDTQYF
.	TRBV29-1	.	TRBJ1-2	TGCAGCGGAGAACAGGATGGCTACACCTTC	CSGEQDGYTF
.	TRBV9	.	TRBJ2-3	TGTGCCAGCAGCCTCCCGGGCCCCGTCGGAGATACGCAGTATTTT	CASSLPGPVGDTQYF
TRBD2	TRBV7-2	few	TRBJ2-3	TGTGCCAGCAGCCCCCTAAGCGGGGCTTCAGATACGCAGTATTTT	CASSPLSGASDTQYF
TRBD2	TRBV27	.	TRBJ2-2	TGTGCCAGCAGTCCCGGGACTAGCCCCGGGGAGCTGTTTTTT	CASSPGTSPGELFF
.	TRBV7-2	.	TRBJ2-4	TGTGCCAGCAGCCTGGACACTCCGGCCCAGTACTTC	CASSLDTPAQYF
.	TRBV9	once	TRBJ2-2	TGTGCCAGCAGCTTAATCACCGGGGAGCTGTTTTTT	CASSLITGELFF
TRBD1	TRBV27	.	TRBJ1-2	TGTGCCAGCAGTTCCGCAGGGGGCCCCGTGGATGGCTACACCTTC	CASSSAGGPVDGYTF
.	TRBV4-1	.	TRBJ2-2	TGCGCCAGCAGCCAAGAAATCCCGATATGGAACACCGGGGAGCTGTTTTTT	CASSQEIPIWNTGELFF
TRBD2	TRBV4-1	.	TRBJ2-5	TGCGCCAGCAGCCAGGGACTAGCGGAGACCCAGTACTTC	CASSQGLAETQYF
TRBD1	TRBV30	.	TRBJ1-5	TGTGCCTGGGCGGACAGGTCCAAAATCAATCAGCCCCAGCATTTT	CAWADRSKINQPQHF
.	TRBV29-1	.	TRBJ1-5	TGCAGCGTTGGAGACAGCGGCAATCAGCCCCAGCATTTT	CSVGDSGNQPQHF
.	TRBV14	few	TRBJ2-3	TGTGCCAGCAGCCGACGCCAGGTAGTCACAGATACGCAGTATTTT	CASSRRQVVTDTQYF
.	TRBV5-1	.	TRBJ2-1	TGCGCCAGCAGTTCGGGGCCTCACCCCAATGAGCAGTTCTTC	CASSSGPHPNEQFF
TRBD1	TRBV27	.	TRBJ1-6	TGTGCCAGCAGTTTAGGACAGGGGGATTCACCCCTCCACTTT	CASSLGQGDSPLHF
.	TRBV29-1	.	TRBJ1-2	TGCAGCGTTCTGGAGGGGACCTATGGCTACACCTTC	CSVLEGTYGYTF
.	TRBV29-1	.	TRBJ1-3	TGCAGCGTTGAAACTGGAAACACCATATATTTT	CSVETGNTIYF